These 26 T cell receptor beta chains came from one sample sequenced in a study of blood T cell repertoires in COVID-19. The assay was immunoSEQ multiplex PCR, and TCRdb's table has in-frame clones only and misses some. The sample holds 280,000 or so clones, 85% seen once. Sequenced sample: peripheral blood. These TCRs come from a human donor in a cohort sampled during active COVID-19.

The rearrangement links TRBV19 to TRBJ1-5, with D maybe TRBD1 (6 bases). The CDR3 is 16 residues long. V was pared by 5 bases and J by 3 bases, with 17 bases between. Germline-derived CDR1 and CDR2 are LNHDA and SQIVND (reference sequence). The CDR3 loop reads CASSPAVNRVNQPQHF. The CDR3 DNA reads TGTGCCAGTAGTCCAGCGGTGAACAGGGTCAATCAGCCCCAGCATTTT.

The chain links TRBV11-2 to TRBJ1-2, with 9 bases identical to TRBD1. Germline CDR1 is SGHAT and CDR2 is FQNNGV. The CDR3 runs to 15 residues. V dropped 1 base and J dropped 8; count of bases not matched to a gene: 8. The CDR3 reads CASSLATGGGGGYTF. In DNA form, the CDR3 reads TGTGCCAGCAGCTTAGCGACAGGGGGTGGGGGAGGCTACACCTTC.

The chain employs TRBV4-3 and TRBJ2-1, with 8 nucleotides matching TRBD2. With V trimmed by 1 base and J by 4 bases, 3 bases remained unmatched. This CDR3 is 15 amino acids long. Looked up from germline, CDR1 is LGHNA and CDR2 is YSLEER. CDR3 sequence reads: CASSQVASGYNEQFF. CDR3 nucleotide sequence: TGCGCCAGCAGCCAAGTCGCTAGCGGGTACAATGAGCAGTTCTTC.

The V call is TRBV21-1, the J call TRBJ1-1; no DNA check was done on the table's D call, TRBD1. TRBV21-1 is recorded as a pseudogene. CDR3 length: 16 amino acids. The CDR3, as DNA: TGTGCCAGCAGCAGGGGGCAGGGCAGGGAAAACACTGAAGCTTTCTTT. Its translation is CASSRGQGRENTEAFF.

CDR3 nucleotide sequence: TGTGCCAGCACAACTAGCTCCTCTAGCACAGATACGCAGTATTTT. Its translation: CASTTSSSSTDTQYF. The chain couples TRBV3-1 (or the pseudogene TRBV3-2) to TRBJ2-3; a possible D gene is TRBD2 (6 bases). The length of the CDR3 is 15 residues. Germline V lookup: CDR1 LGHDT, CDR2 YNNKEL (reference sequence). Trimming shortened V by 7 bases and J by 0 bases, and 14 bases separated the two germline ends.

The chain employs TRBV5-1 and TRBJ2-2; 12 nucleotides line up with TRBD2. This CDR3 region has 16 residues. Germline CDR1 is SGHRS and CDR2 is YFSETQ. V trimming: 4 bases; J trimming: 4 bases; junction bases outside the gene matches: 5. The CDR3 loop is CASSPSGRARTGELFF. As DNA, the CDR3 is TGCGCCAGCAGCCCTAGCGGGAGGGCCCGCACCGGGGAGCTGTTTTTT.

This clone appeared a few times. The rearrangement links TRBV12-3 or TRBV12-4 to TRBJ2-5; D may be TRBD1 (6 bases). V dropped 6 bases and J dropped 4 bases, with 12 bases sitting between them. The CDR3 covers 13 residues. CDR3 sequence (DNA): TGTGCCAGCAGACAGACAGGAACAGAGACCCAGTACTTC. Its translation: CASRQTGTETQYF.

This clone came up once. The chain combines TRBV11-2 with TRBJ2-1, with 8 bases identical to TRBD2. This CDR3 contains 14 residues. V shed 5 bases and J 9 bases; nucleotides not matched to a gene: 9. Germline CDR1 reads SGHAT; CDR2 reads FQNNGV. The DNA of the CDR3 is TGTGCCAGCAGCACAAGACTAGCGTCAAGTGAGCAGTTCTTC. It yields the protein CASSTRLASSEQFF.

The chain employs TRBV12-2 and TRBJ2-7; TRBD2, the D gene given by the table, was not confirmed from the DNA. TRBV12-2 is a recognized pseudogene. The CDR3 has 19 amino acids. CDR3 in DNA: TGTGCAAGTCGCTTAGGAGGGACTAGCGGGAGTCTTCTCCGGTGGGAGCAGTACTTC. It codes for CASRLGGTSGSLLRWEQYF.

As for this clone: The sample holds other DNA sequences that translate to the same CDR3. This rearrangement joins TRBV5-6 to TRBJ2-7; D is unresolved. This CDR3 is built from 13 residues. The V gene's germline CDR1 is SGHDT and CDR2 YYEEEE. Between the trimmed V and J ends, which lost 1 base and 2 bases, there was a span of 7 bases. CDR3 coding DNA: TGTGCCAGCAGCTTGTATTCCCCCTACGAGCAGTACTTC. Its protein product is CASSLYSPYEQYF. Combining the CDR3 with reference TRBV5-6 and TRBJ2-7 gives the whole variable domain DAGVTQSPTHLIKTRGQQVTLRCSPKSGHDTVSWYQQALGQGPQFIFQYYEEEERQRGNFPDRFSGHQFPNYSSELNVNALLLGDSALYLCASSLYSPYEQYFGPGTRLTVT.

The chain recombines TRBV28 with TRBJ1-3, with a possible D match to TRBD1 (5 bases). The CDR3 has 15 amino acids. V lost 6 bases and J 0 bases, leaving 12 bases between the germline ends. Germline V lookup: CDR1 MDHEN, CDR2 SYDVKM. CDR3: CASRGQQFSGNTIYF. CDR3 nucleotide sequence: TGTGCCAGCAGGGGGCAGCAATTCTCTGGAAACACCATATATTTT.

The chain uses TRBV19 and TRBJ2-7, with D perhaps TRBD1 (6 bases). From germline, CDR1 is LNHDA and CDR2 SQIVND (reference sequence). V was pared by 3 bases and J by 3 bases, with 15 bases between. The CDR3 is 15 residues long. The CDR3 coding sequence is TGTGCCAGTAGTATCTCGGGGACAACATACTACGAGCAGTACTTC. Translation: CASSISGTTYYEQYF.

This clone has a single count. This chain uses TRBV19 with TRBJ2-3; D is perhaps TRBD1 (5 bases). The V gene's germline CDR1 is LNHDA and CDR2 SQIVND (reference sequence). The CDR3 extends over 15 amino acids. Between the trimmed V and J ends, which lost 1 base and 5 bases, there was a span of 13 bases. In nucleotides, the CDR3 is TGTGCCAGTAGTATAGGGATAGGGGAAGTAGATACGCAGTATTTT. Its protein is CASSIGIGEVDTQYF.

This sequence joins TRBV9 and TRBJ2-3; TRBD2 is a possible D gene (6 bases). Germline loops: CDR1 SGDLS, CDR2 YYNGEE. V gave up 0 bases and J gave up 2 bases, with 13 bases separating them. The CDR3 contains 16 residues. This CDR3 reads CASSVGSGVSTDTQYF. The CDR3 DNA reads TGTGCCAGCAGCGTAGGATCGGGGGTTTCCACAGATACGCAGTATTTT.

This clone was picked up one time. The gene calls are TRBV4-1 and TRBJ1-1, with 7 bases lining up with TRBD1. Germline V gene sequence: CDR1 MGHRA, CDR2 YSYEKL. V gave up 5 bases and J gave up 3 bases; unmatched junction bases: 3. This CDR3 is built from 13 residues. CDR3 loop: CASSRDRDTEAFF. CDR3 nucleotides: TGCGCCAGCAGCAGAGACAGGGACACTGAAGCTTTCTTT.

The chain uses TRBV24-1 and TRBJ2-5; 7 bases fit TRBD1. This CDR3 is 13 amino acids long. Losses at the gene ends were 9 bases for V and 5 bases for J; bases not matched to a gene: 8. Germline V gives CDR1 KGHDR, CDR2 SFDVKD. CDR3 amino acids: CATGDSLIETQYF. CDR3 DNA: TGTGCCACCGGGGACAGCCTAATTGAGACCCAGTACTTC.

The CDR3 loop is CASLRVDAFF. DNA for the CDR3: TGTGCCAGCCTCAGGGTCGACGCTTTCTTT. The chain carries TRBV2 and TRBJ1-1; TRBD1 might be the D (5 bases). The CDR3 runs to 10 residues. The germline CDR1 and CDR2 sequences are SNHLY and FYNNEI. With 8 bases removed from V and 11 bases from J, the gap between germline ends came to 12 bases.

V usage is TRBV4-3 and J usage is TRBJ2-7, with 8 bases lining up with TRBD2. The CDR3 runs 14 residues. Per the germline V gene, CDR1 is LGHNA and CDR2 is YSLEER. The ends lost 1 base at V and 2 bases at J; junction bases unmatched: 1. In DNA form, the CDR3 reads TGCGCCAGCAGCCAAGCGGGAGGGACCTACGAGCAGTACTTC. Protein sequence: CASSQAGGTYEQYF.

The V call is TRBV5-5, the J call TRBJ2-2, with D possibly matching TRBD2 (6 bases). The CDR3 contains 16 residues. V was shortened by 3 bases and J by 8 bases, with 20 bases between the two germline ends. Germline V lookup: CDR1 SGHKS, CDR2 YYEKEE (reference sequence). The CDR3: CASSSLGSRSGGELFF. CDR3 nucleotide sequence: TGTGCCAGCAGCTCCCTCGGTTCTCGTAGCGGAGGGGAGCTGTTTTTT. The full variable domain, with the rest looked up from reference TRBV5-5 and TRBJ2-2, is DAGVTQSPTHLIKTRGQQVTLRCSPISGHKSVSWYQQVLGQGPQFIFQYYEKEERGRGNFPDRFSARQFPNYSSELNVNALLLGDSALYLCASSSLGSRSGGELFFGEGSRLTVL.

The J gene is TRBJ1-2, the V gene TRBV30; TRBD1 agrees at 9 bases. Germline V lookup: CDR1 GTSNPN, CDR2 SVGIG (reference sequence). This CDR3 contains 12 residues. The J segment lost 4 bases and the V segment lost 5 bases, leaving 2 bases of the junction unmatched. Here the CDR3 DNA reads TGTGCCTGGGACAGGGGGACCTATGGCTACACCTTC. It translates to CAWDRGTYGYTF. Drawing the rest from reference TRBV30 and TRBJ1-2, the complete variable domain is SQTIHQWPATLVQPVGSPLSLECTVEGTSNPNLYWYRQAAGRGLQLLFYSVGIGQISSEVPQNLSASRPQDRQFILSSKKLLLSDSGFYLCAWDRGTYGYTFGSGTRLTVV.

In this sample, this clone turned up a few times. The J gene is TRBJ2-2, the V gene TRBV5-1; 11 bases map to TRBD2. The J segment lost 2 bases and the V segment lost 0 bases, leaving 0 bases of the junction unmatched. The CDR3 sequence is 16 residues long. Germline V CDR1 and CDR2: SGHRS, YFSETQ. CDR3 residues: CASSLGLAGNTGELFF. CDR3 coding DNA: TGCGCCAGCAGCTTGGGACTAGCGGGAAACACCGGGGAGCTGTTTTTT.

This clone was seen only once. V usage is TRBV4-2 and J usage is TRBJ2-1; D remains ambiguous. Germline-derived CDR1 and CDR2 are LGHNA and YNFKEQ. V lost 0 bases and J lost 5, with 8 bases in between. CDR3 length: 14 residues. CDR3 region: CASSQDTVDNEQFF. CDR3 nucleotides: TGTGCCAGCAGCCAAGATACCGTAGACAATGAGCAGTTCTTC.

The chain employs TRBV27 and TRBJ1-2, with a tentative D call TRBD1 (5 bases). V shed 5 bases and J shed 5 bases, with 15 bases lying between them. CDR3 length: 14 residues. Germline-derived CDR1 and CDR2 are MNHEY and SMNVEV (reference sequence). The CDR3 bases are TGTGCCAGCAGTAGGGGAGGCCCGGGGTATGGCTACACCTTC. Translation gives CASSRGGPGYGYTF.

This clone was seen only once. The same CDR3 arises from other DNA sequences in this sample as well. V gene TRBV25-1 combines with J gene TRBJ1-2, with D unresolved. This CDR3 has 11 amino acids. V shed 3 bases and J shed 5 bases, with 4 bases lying between them. Germline CDR1 is MGHDK and CDR2 is SYGVNS. CDR3 sequence reads: CASSDLYGYTF. In DNA, the CDR3 is TGTGCCAGCAGTGACTTATATGGCTACACCTTC.

The J gene is TRBJ1-2, the V gene TRBV20-1; no clear D. Trimming stripped 5 bases from V and 1 base from J, with 2 bases between. CDR3 length: 10 residues. Germline V gives CDR1 DFQATT, CDR2 SNEGSKA (reference sequence). The CDR3 region has the DNA TGCAGTGCTCTTAACTATGGCTACACCTTC. This translates into CSALNYGYTF.

The V call is TRBV7-2, the J call TRBJ2-3; D is undetermined. CDR1 is SGHTA, CDR2 FQGNSA, per germline. CDR3 length equals 18 residues. Trimming removed 7 bases from V and 2 bases from J, with 25 bases in between. The CDR3 protein is CASTRTGRVRGTTDTQYF. CDR3 nucleotide sequence: TGTGCCAGCACCAGAACGGGTAGAGTGAGAGGCACCACAGATACGCAGTATTTT. The whole variable domain, filled in from reference TRBV7-2 and TRBJ2-3, reads GAGVSQSPSNKVTEKGKDVELRCDPISGHTALYWYRQSLGQGLEFLIYFQGNSAPDKSGLPSDRFSAERTGGSVSTLTIQRTQQEDSAVYLCASTRTGRVRGTTDTQYFGPGTRLTVL.